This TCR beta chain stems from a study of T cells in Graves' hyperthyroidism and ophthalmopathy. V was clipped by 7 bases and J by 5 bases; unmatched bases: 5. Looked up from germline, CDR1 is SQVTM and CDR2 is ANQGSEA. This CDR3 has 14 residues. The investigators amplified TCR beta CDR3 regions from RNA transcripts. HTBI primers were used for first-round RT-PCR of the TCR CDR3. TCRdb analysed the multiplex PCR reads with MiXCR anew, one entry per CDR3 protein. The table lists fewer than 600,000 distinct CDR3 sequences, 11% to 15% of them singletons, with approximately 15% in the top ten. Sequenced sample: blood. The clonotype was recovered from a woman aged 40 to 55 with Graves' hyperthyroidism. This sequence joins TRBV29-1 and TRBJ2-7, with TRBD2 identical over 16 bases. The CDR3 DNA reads TGCAGCGCCGAGGGACTAGCGGGAGGGGACGAGCAGTACTTC. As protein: CSAEGLAGGDEQYF.